This TCR beta chain was sequenced for a study of shared clonotypes between healthy human individuals. CDR1 and CDR2 (germline): MNHEY, SVGAGI. The CDR3 loop spans 16 amino acids. With V trimmed by 2 bases and J by 4 bases, 8 bases remained unmatched. Naivety among CD8 cells was defined by CD45RO negativity and positive CCR7 selection, thereby excluding terminally differentiated effector memory CD45RA+ cells. Assay: immunoSEQ multiplex PCR; the TCRdb copy retains only in-frame clones and omits some. Of about 2.1 million clones in the sample, approximately 92% were seen once. Overall study findings and caveats: Naive subsets, compared against memory subsets, generally had larger estimated richness values. Although depth was large, rarefaction showed that sequencing of the sorted subsets was incomplete.

Comment on this clone: Its antigen is not known.

The chain is built from TRBV6-5 and TRBJ2-1; TRBD2 agrees at 7 bases. The specimen sequenced was naive CD8+ T cells from PBMCs. The TCR sequence derives from a man aged 18 to 29 in good health. Some clones in this sample may be carry-over from other donors' samples. The CDR3 region has the DNA TGTGCCAGCAGTTACGGGTATGGGGGGGGATACAATGAGCAGTTCTTC. Translated, it gives CASSYGYGGGYNEQFF.